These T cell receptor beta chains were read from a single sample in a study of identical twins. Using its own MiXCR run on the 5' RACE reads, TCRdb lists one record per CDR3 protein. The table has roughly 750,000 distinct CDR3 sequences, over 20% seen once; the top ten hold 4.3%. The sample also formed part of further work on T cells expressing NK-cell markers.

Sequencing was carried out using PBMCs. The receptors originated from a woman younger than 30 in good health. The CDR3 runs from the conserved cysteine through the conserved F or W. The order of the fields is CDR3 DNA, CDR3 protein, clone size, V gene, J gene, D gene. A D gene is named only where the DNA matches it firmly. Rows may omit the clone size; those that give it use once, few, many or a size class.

TGCAGCGTTGCGTCGGCAGGGGTCTATGGCTACACCTTC	CSVASAGVYGYTF	-	TRBV29-1	TRBJ1-2	-
TGTGCCAGCAGCGTAGAGGGACAGGCGAACGAGCAGTACTTC	CASSVEGQANEQYF	few	TRBV9	TRBJ2-7	TRBD1
TGTGCCAGCAGGCAACAGGTGAACACTGAAGCTTTCTTT	CASRQQVNTEAFF	few	TRBV12-3/TRBV12-4	TRBJ1-1	-
TGCGCCAGCAGCCAAGAGCCTAGCGGTGTGGATACGCAGTATTTT	CASSQEPSGVDTQYF	-	TRBV4-3	TRBJ2-3	TRBD2
TGCAGTGCCCCAGTTAGTGGGAGGTTTCGGAATGAGCAGTTCTTC	CSAPVSGRFRNEQFF	-	TRBV20-1	TRBJ2-1	-
TGCAGTGTGTTCGCGTTGACAGGGAACACTGAAGCTTTCTTT	CSVFALTGNTEAFF	few	TRBV20-1	TRBJ1-1	-
TGTGCCAGCACTCTGCAAGGAAACTACAATGAGCAGTTCTTC	CASTLQGNYNEQFF	-	TRBV2	TRBJ2-1	-
TGTGCCAGCAGTTACTCGAGTAGCGGGAGGGCAGATACGCAGTATTTT	CASSYSSSGRADTQYF	-	TRBV6-5	TRBJ2-3	TRBD2
TGTGCCAGCAGCTTACGACTAGCGGGAGGGACCGGGGAGCTGTTTTTT	CASSLRLAGGTGELFF	many	TRBV7-2	TRBJ2-2	TRBD2
TGTGCCAGCAGTGAGGGACCGATTAACTATGGCTACACCTTC	CASSEGPINYGYTF	once	TRBV2	TRBJ1-2	-
TGTGCCAGCAGCCGACCTCTTCGGACAGGGATTTACAATGAGCAGTTCTTC	CASSRPLRTGIYNEQFF	-	TRBV3-1	TRBJ2-1	TRBD1
TGCGCCAGCAGCTTGGAGCCTAGCGCTAATGAGCAGTTCTTC	CASSLEPSANEQFF	few	TRBV5-1	TRBJ2-1	-
TGCAGCCTCCTCCGGGACTCCAATGAGCAGTTCTTC	CSLLRDSNEQFF	many	TRBV29-1	TRBJ2-1	-
TGTGCCAGCAGCGCCCCAACTAGCGCCTACAATGAGCAGTTCTTC	CASSAPTSAYNEQFF	-	TRBV7-9	TRBJ2-1	TRBD2
TGTGCCAGCAGCCAAGGTTCTCGCGGGGGGGGTAGCACAGATACGCAGTATTTT	CASSQGSRGGGSTDTQYF	few	TRBV4-2	TRBJ2-3	TRBD2
TGTGCCAGCAGTTACATCTACGAGCAGTACTTC	CASSYIYEQYF	-	TRBV12-3/TRBV12-4	TRBJ2-7	-
TGTGCCAGCAGTCGGGACAAGGTTCGGGAGACCCAGTACTTC	CASSRDKVRETQYF	-	TRBV27	TRBJ2-5	-
TGTGCCAGCAGTTTCCGAGAGGGCGAGCAGTACTTC	CASSFREGEQYF	many	TRBV6-5	TRBJ2-7	-
TGTGCCAGCAGCAACACCTACGAGCAGTACTTC	CASSNTYEQYF	many	TRBV3-1	TRBJ2-7	-
TGCAGTGCTAGGAGCAGGGTCCACGAGCAGTACTTC	CSARSRVHEQYF	-	TRBV20-1	TRBJ2-7	-
TGTGCCAGCAGCCCCCTTAGGGGGCTTGGCTACACCTTC	CASSPLRGLGYTF	-	TRBV3-1	TRBJ1-2	TRBD1
TGTGCCAGCAGCGTAGAGTTCGGGGGGGCAGGCAAAGAGACCCAGTACTTC	CASSVEFGGAGKETQYF	-	TRBV9	TRBJ2-5	TRBD2
TGTGCCAGCAGCCCCATCGAAAGGGATGAGCAGTTCTTC	CASSPIERDEQFF	-	TRBV5-6	TRBJ2-1	-
TGCGCCAGCAGCTTTAGCGGGAGGATCCTCGGCACAGATACGCAGTATTTT	CASSFSGRILGTDTQYF	-	TRBV5-1	TRBJ2-3	TRBD2
TGTGCCAGCAGCAGGACAGGTCTTGAAGCTTTCTTT	CASSRTGLEAFF	many	TRBV12-3/TRBV12-4	TRBJ1-1	TRBD1
TGTGCCAGCAGCATGGGTAGTGAGCAGTTCTTC	CASSMGSEQFF	many	TRBV6-2/TRBV6-3	TRBJ2-1	-
TGTGCCAGCTCACTGGGGACAGCCAATAGAGAAGCTTTCTTT	CASSLGTANREAFF	-	TRBV18	TRBJ1-1	TRBD1
TGTGCCAGCAGCGCAGGACGTGGTTACGAGCAGTACTTC	CASSAGRGYEQYF	-	TRBV7-6	TRBJ2-7	-
TGTGCCATCGAGGGGGGGCTAAGCTCTGGAAACACCATATATTTT	CAIEGGLSSGNTIYF	-	TRBV7-9	TRBJ1-3	-
TGCGCCAGCAGCTTGGATCCCGGGAGACCCAGGGAGCAGTTCTTC	CASSLDPGRPREQFF	-	TRBV5-1	TRBJ2-1	-
TGTGCCATCAGTGAGCTCCGGTTAAACTACGAGCAGTACTTC	CAISELRLNYEQYF	-	TRBV10-3	TRBJ2-7	-
TGTGCCAGCCCCGTGCCCTCTGGGGCCAACGTCCTGACTTTC	CASPVPSGANVLTF	-	TRBV12-3/TRBV12-4	TRBJ2-6	-
TGTGCCAGCAGCTTTGGGACGGATGGCTACACCTTC	CASSFGTDGYTF	-	TRBV5-5	TRBJ1-2	-
TGTGCCAGCAACCCGGGACTCCAAGAGACCCAGTACTTC	CASNPGLQETQYF	many	TRBV12-3/TRBV12-4	TRBJ2-5	-
TGTGCCAGCAGTTACGGTCAGCGGGAAAAACTGTTTTTT	CASSYGQREKLFF	-	TRBV6-5	TRBJ1-4	-
TGCGCCAGCAGCTTGGATCTATACACCGGGGAGCTGTTTTTT	CASSLDLYTGELFF	few	TRBV5-1	TRBJ2-2	-
TGTGCCAGCAGCTTGGTCGGGGTCGACTACACCTTC	CASSLVGVDYTF	many	TRBV7-3	TRBJ1-2	-
TGTGCCAGCAGCTTAGAAGGTGCAGGGCGGAATTCACCCCTCCACTTT	CASSLEGAGRNSPLHF	-	TRBV7-6	TRBJ1-6	-
TGTGCCAGCAGCCAACTCGGGACGAACACCGGGGAGCTGTTTTTT	CASSQLGTNTGELFF	-	TRBV3-1	TRBJ2-2	-
TGTGCCACCAGCAGAGATCAAGGTAGCCAGCGGGGGGCCCAGTACTTC	CATSRDQGSQRGAQYF	once	TRBV15	TRBJ2-5	TRBD2
TGTGCCAGCAGCTTAGGAGGGGCAGGAACAGATACGCAGTATTTT	CASSLGGAGTDTQYF	-	TRBV7-9	TRBJ2-3	-
TGCGCCAGCAGCATAGGACAGGGGATGGACACTGAAGCTTTCTTT	CASSIGQGMDTEAFF	-	TRBV5-1	TRBJ1-1	TRBD1
TGTGCCAGCAGCGTCGGCCAGTTGGATACGCAGTATTTT	CASSVGQLDTQYF	few	TRBV9	TRBJ2-3	-
TGTGCCAGCAGCCCTACACTAGCGGGGGAGGCAGATACGCAGTATTTT	CASSPTLAGEADTQYF	few	TRBV7-3	TRBJ2-3	TRBD2
TGTGCCAGCAGCTTAGCTCAGGGCGCTGCCTACAATGAGCAGTTCTTC	CASSLAQGAAYNEQFF	-	TRBV7-6	TRBJ2-1	-
TGCAGTGCTAGACGAGGGACAGGGGGGAATCAGCCCCAGCATTTT	CSARRGTGGNQPQHF	few	TRBV20-1	TRBJ1-5	TRBD1
TGTGCCAGCAGCTTAGTGATCTCAGGGGGCAGTACTGAAGCTTTCTTT	CASSLVISGGSTEAFF	few	TRBV7-2	TRBJ1-1	TRBD1
TGTGCCAGCAGCTTAGGGGGCGCGGATGGCTACACCTTC	CASSLGGADGYTF	many	TRBV7-9	TRBJ1-2	-
TGTGCCACCTGTAAAAACAGTTATAATGAAAAACTGTTTTTT	CATCKNSYNEKLFF	-	TRBV15	TRBJ1-4	-
TGCAGTGCTAGATCAACAGGGGGCGGTCAGCCCCAGCATTTT	CSARSTGGGQPQHF	few	TRBV20-1	TRBJ1-5	TRBD1
TGTGCCAGCAGCGTAGCTACGGGAGCGGAGACCCAGTACTTC	CASSVATGAETQYF	many	TRBV9	TRBJ2-5	-
TGTGCCACCAGCACCGGGAGGGACCTTACCTACGAGCAGTACTTC	CATSTGRDLTYEQYF	-	TRBV15	TRBJ2-7	TRBD2